A single sample gave rise to the 28 T cell receptor beta chains below, sequenced in a study of blood T cells in healthy people across ages. With a J-beta primer mix and a sample-barcoded 5' primer, a second PCR ran roughly 6 to 11 cycles. Each CDR3 protein is one row after TCRdb ran MiXCR on the 5' RACE reads. The data contain 700,000 to 850,000 distinct CDR3 sequences, 40% to 65% of them singletons. Material: blood. All receptors come from a man older than 75 in good health.

This clonotype has only a few counts. The rearrangement uses TRBV13 and TRBJ2-3; D might be TRBD2 (6 bases). V was shortened by 8 bases and J by 0 bases, with 12 bases between the two germline ends. The CDR3 spans 14 residues. Germline V gene sequence: CDR1 PRHDT, CDR2 FYEKMQ (reference sequence). CDR3 nucleotide sequence: TGTGCCAGCGCGGGGCTTCCTAGCACAGATACGCAGTATTTT. Translating it yields CASAGLPSTDTQYF.

The chain links TRBV5-1 to TRBJ2-5, with D perhaps TRBD2 (6 bases). V lost 4 bases to trimming and J lost 1 base, with 17 bases between them. Per germline, CDR1 SGHRS and CDR2 YFSETQ. CDR3 size: 16 residues. The CDR3 loop is CASSPRAGRIQETQYF. CDR3 nucleotides: TGCGCCAGCAGCCCACGGGCAGGGAGGATCCAAGAGACCCAGTACTTC. Variable domain in full (rest from reference TRBV5-1 and TRBJ2-5): KAGVTQTPRYLIKTRGQQVTLSCSPISGHRSVSWYQQTPGQGLQFLFEYFSETQRNKGNFPGRFSGRQFSNSRSEMNVSTLELGDSALYLCASSPRAGRIQETQYFGPGTRLLVL.

J is TRBJ2-7 and V is TRBV29-1; TRBD1 aligns across 7 bases. The CDR3 consists of 12 residues. After removal of 6 bases from V and 3 bases from J, the junction contained 5 bases not matched to a gene. Per the germline V gene, CDR1 is SQVTM and CDR2 is ANQGSEA. The CDR3 loop reads CSVRRDSYEQYF. CDR3 DNA: TGCAGCGTGCGCCGGGACAGCTACGAGCAGTACTTC.

CDR3 sequence: CATSDLQRGEQYF. In nucleotides, the CDR3 is TGTGCCACCAGTGATTTGCAGCGGGGAGAGCAGTACTTC. The V and J genes are TRBV24-1 and TRBJ2-7; 7 bases are shared with TRBD2. J lost 7 bases, V lost 0 bases, and 2 bases had no gene match. The CDR3 is 13 residues long. Per germline, CDR1 KGHDR and CDR2 SFDVKD.

V and J are TRBV20-1 and TRBJ2-5; 11 bases map to TRBD2. The DNA end is more similar to TRBJ2-7, so the J call may be wrong. The CDR3 is made up of 14 amino acids. From germline, CDR1 is DFQATT and CDR2 SNEGSKA (reference sequence). CDR3 protein: CSARRLAGLYEQYF. The CDR3 region has the DNA TGCAGTGCTAGACGACTAGCGGGACTCTACGAGCAGTACTTC.

The V gene is TRBV4-1, the J gene TRBJ2-3; 7 bases map to TRBD1. Trimming at V came to 4 bases and at J to 0 bases, leaving 19 bases not matched to a gene. The CDR3 consists of 20 residues. The germline CDR1 and CDR2 sequences are MGHRA and YSYEKL. CDR3 sequence: CASSRGTQQQQGISTDTQYF. The CDR3 DNA sequence: TGCGCCAGCAGCCGAGGGACACAGCAGCAACAGGGGATCAGCACAGATACGCAGTATTTT.

This chain connects TRBV3-1 to TRBJ1-2; 11 bases line up with TRBD1. CDR3 length: 16 residues. Germline V CDR1 and CDR2: LGHDT, YNNKEL (reference sequence). Trimming cost V 1 base and J 6 bases; bases outside gene matches: 7. DNA for the CDR3: TGTGCCAGCAGCCAAGGGACTGGACAGGGGGCTGATGGCTACACCTTC. Amino acid sequence: CASSQGTGQGADGYTF.

This chain uses TRBV7-3 with TRBJ2-3; a possible D gene is TRBD2 (6 bases). The CDR3 loop spans 16 amino acids. The germline V and J ends were trimmed by 5 bases and 6 bases, with 21 bases remaining between them. Germline CDR1 reads SGHTA; CDR2 reads FQGTGA. The CDR3 region is CASSPEVGGRGDTQYF. CDR3 coding DNA: TGTGCCAGCAGCCCGGAGGTGGGCGGCCGGGGGGATACGCAGTATTTT.

The table lists this clonotype with a few counts. The chain recombines TRBV12-3 or TRBV12-4 with TRBJ2-7; 16 bases match TRBD2. Trimming cost V 4 bases and J 0 bases; bases outside gene matches: 12. CDR3 length: 20 amino acids. Written as DNA, the CDR3 is TGTGCCAGCAGTTCCGCGACATTGGGACTAGCGGGAGGGTCCTCCTACGAGCAGTACTTC. Translation gives CASSSATLGLAGGSSYEQYF.

The chain uses TRBV2 and TRBJ1-5; no clear D gene. The CDR3 totals 14 residues. CDR1 and CDR2 from the germline V gene are SNHLY and FYNNEI. With 1 base removed from V and 3 bases from J, the gap between germline ends came to 7 bases. CDR3 residues: CASSEGRLNQPQHF. The CDR3 bases are TGTGCCAGCAGTGAAGGCAGACTCAATCAGCCCCAGCATTTT.

The V call is TRBV3-1, the J call TRBJ2-7; TRBD1 might be the D (6 bases). Germline loops: CDR1 LGHDT, CDR2 YNNKEL (reference sequence). Trimming pared 4 bases from V and 7 bases from J, leaving 14 bases between. The CDR3 is 13 residues long. The CDR3 DNA reads as TGTGCCAGCAGCCCATTCTCAGGGGATGAGCAGTACTTC. Translation: CASSPFSGDEQYF.

This clonotype showed up just a few times. The CDR3 here is CASSGSRRVSYGYTF. The CDR3 DNA sequence: TGTGCCAGCAGTGGTAGCCGTAGGGTGAGCTATGGCTACACCTTC. The V call is TRBV12-3 or TRBV12-4, the J call TRBJ1-2; no firm D call. This CDR3 region has 15 residues. V was cut by 5 bases and J by 4 bases, with 17 bases left in between.

J is TRBJ2-1 and V is TRBV9, with TRBD2 matching 7 bases. This CDR3 region has 15 residues. CDR1 and CDR2 (germline): SGDLS, YYNGEE. The junction had 13 bases not matched to a gene; V was cut back by 3 bases and J by 10 bases. The CDR3 here is CASSALETSPTEQFF. CDR3 DNA: TGTGCCAGCAGCGCGCTGGAGACTAGCCCCACCGAGCAGTTCTTC.

Written as DNA, the CDR3 is TGTGCCAGCAGCCGGGACAGGGGGTCCCGCGAGCAGTACTTC. Translation gives CASSRDRGSREQYF. This rearrangement joins TRBV7-2 to TRBJ2-7, with 11 bases aligning to TRBD1. Germline V gene lookup returns CDR1 SGHTA and CDR2 FQGNSA. V was clipped by 5 bases and J by 6 bases; unmatched bases: 6. The CDR3 is 14 residues long.

The chain combines TRBV10-3 with TRBJ2-5, with 8 bases fitting TRBD1. This CDR3 is 13 amino acids long. With V trimmed by 5 bases and J by 1 base, 0 bases remained unmatched. Germline CDR1 reads ENHRY; CDR2 reads SYGVKD. The CDR3 region is CAISQGAQETQYF. The CDR3 DNA reads as TGTGCCATCAGTCAGGGGGCCCAAGAGACCCAGTACTTC.

This clonotype was counted a few times. The chain combines TRBV5-1 with TRBJ2-1; TRBD1 aligns across 12 bases. This CDR3 is 16 amino acids long. Unmatched junction bases numbered 6, after V lost 1 base and J lost 7 bases. Germline values: CDR1 SGHRS, CDR2 YFSETQ. CDR3 DNA: TGCGCCAGCAGCTTGAGTCCGGGACAGGGGGCGAATGAGCAGTTCTTC. It yields the protein CASSLSPGQGANEQFF.

The chain couples TRBV6-2 or TRBV6-3 to TRBJ1-5, with TRBD1 matching 9 bases. Looked up from germline, CDR1 is MNHEY and CDR2 is SVGEGT. The ends lost 6 bases at V and 4 bases at J; junction bases unmatched: 7. The CDR3 loop spans 15 amino acids. As DNA, the CDR3 is TGTGCCAGCAGAAGGACAGGGGCCAGAAATCAGCCCCAGCATTTT. It codes for CASRRTGARNQPQHF.

The gene calls are TRBV10-3 and TRBJ2-2, with a possible D match to TRBD2 (6 bases). CDR1 is ENHRY, CDR2 SYGVKD, per germline. The CDR3 covers 15 residues. V gave up 3 bases and J gave up 3 bases, with 11 bases separating them. The CDR3 DNA is TGTGCCATCAGTGACCGGGGACTGCACACCGGGGAGCTGTTTTTT. Protein sequence: CAISDRGLHTGELFF.

The genes are TRBV9 and TRBJ2-5; the D gene could be TRBD1 or TRBD2 (5 bases each). V lost 8 bases and J 11 bases, leaving 22 bases between the germline ends. This CDR3 comprises 13 residues. Germline-derived CDR1 and CDR2 are SGDLS and YYNGEE. The CDR3 coding sequence is TGTGCCAGGAGGGGCGGAAATTACAATGAGCAGTACTTC. As protein: CARRGGNYNEQYF.

The chain uses TRBV11-2 and TRBJ1-5; the D is unclear. There are 15 residues in the CDR3. V lost 0 bases, J lost 3 bases, and 9 bases lay in between. Germline CDR1 reads SGHAT; CDR2 reads FQNNGV. CDR3 coding DNA: TGTGCCAGCAGCTTAGACGGGCGGTTCAATCAGCCCCAGCATTTT. Translating gives CASSLDGRFNQPQHF.

The chain combines TRBV20-1 with TRBJ2-1; D uncertain. Germline V CDR1 and CDR2: DFQATT, SNEGSKA (reference sequence). This CDR3 contains 13 residues. V shed 1 base and J shed 8 bases, with 12 bases lying between them. CDR3: CSARAGAGYEQFF. CDR3 DNA: TGCAGTGCTAGAGCCGGAGCAGGCTATGAGCAGTTCTTC.

The sample holds a few counts of this clonotype. This rearrangement joins TRBV27 to TRBJ2-5; 7 bases agree with TRBD2. The CDR3 sequence is 15 residues long. Germline loops: CDR1 MNHEY, CDR2 SMNVEV (reference sequence). V shed 6 bases, J shed 5 bases, and the junction held 12 bases outside the gene matches. The CDR3 loop is CASSLVVAGHETQYF. The CDR3 bases are TGTGCCAGCAGCCTCGTAGTAGCGGGTCATGAGACCCAGTACTTC.

This sequence joins TRBV12-3 or TRBV12-4 and TRBJ2-3; D is perhaps TRBD2 (6 bases). Trimming took 6 bases from V and 14 from J, leaving 18 bases between them. This CDR3 is built from 12 residues. The CDR3 bases are TGTGCCAGCAGATCGGGAGCCAGATACGCGTATTTT. Translating gives CASRSGARYAYF.

This clonotype was counted a few times. This rearrangement joins TRBV20-1 to TRBJ2-7, with 11 nucleotides matching TRBD2. Germline loops: CDR1 DFQATT, CDR2 SNEGSKA (reference sequence). Trimming at V came to 5 bases and at J to 0 bases, leaving 6 bases not matched to a gene. The CDR3 runs 15 residues. This chain's CDR3 is CSAEASGRYSYEQYF. Written as DNA, the CDR3 is TGCAGTGCTGAGGCTAGCGGGAGGTACTCCTACGAGCAGTACTTC.

V usage is TRBV20-1 and J usage is TRBJ2-7; the match to TRBD1 covers 9 bases. The germline V gene encodes CDR1 DFQATT and CDR2 SNEGSKA (reference sequence). The V segment lost 5 bases and the J segment 1 base; nucleotides outside the gene matches: 6. CDR3 size: 14 residues. As DNA, the CDR3 is TGCAGTGCTGCCGGGGACAGGGATTCCTACGAGCAGTACTTC. It is translated as CSAAGDRDSYEQYF.

The sample holds a few counts of this clonotype. The J gene is TRBJ1-1, the V gene TRBV12-3 or TRBV12-4; D is unclear. This CDR3 spans 12 amino acids. The germline V and J ends were trimmed by 3 bases and 6 bases, with 8 bases remaining between them. This CDR3 is CASSFEEAEAFF. The CDR3 nucleotides read TGTGCCAGCAGTTTCGAGGAAGCTGAAGCTTTCTTT.

The CDR3 is CASSLKGGFGYTF. Here the CDR3 DNA reads TGTGCCAGCAGTTTAAAAGGTGGTTTTGGCTACACCTTC. The V and J genes are TRBV7-9 and TRBJ1-2; no reliable D call. This CDR3 has 13 amino acids. V was clipped by 6 bases and J by 7 bases, with 15 bases between them. From germline, CDR1 is SEHNR and CDR2 FQNEAQ (reference sequence).

This clonotype has just a few counts. The V and J genes are TRBV20-1 and TRBJ2-7; maybe TRBD2 (6 bases). The V gene lost 0 bases and the J gene lost 0 bases, with 12 bases spanning the gap. The CDR3 contains 15 residues. Per germline, CDR1 DFQATT and CDR2 SNEGSKA (reference sequence). The CDR3 bases are TGCAGTGCTAGAGATGGCCGGCGGGGCTCCTACGAGCAGTACTTC. It yields the protein CSARDGRRGSYEQYF.